This T cell receptor (beta chain) was retrieved from a study of technical replicates of blood from a few donors. Some clones are missing from TCRdb's copy, which holds only in-frame ones; the method was immunoSEQ multiplex PCR. The data contain under 80,000 clones, around 97% of them singletons. The sequencing input was T cells isolated from PBMCs. This TCR was sampled from a human donor in good health.

The CDR3 DNA sequence: TGTGCCAGCAGTTTTGGTTCGACATACACAGATACGCAGTATTTT. Its protein is CASSFGSTYTDTQYF. The chain links TRBV28 to TRBJ2-3; no definite D call. V was trimmed by 3 bases and J by 2 bases, leaving 12 bases between them. The CDR3 extends over 15 amino acids. CDR1 is MDHEN and CDR2 is SYDVKM in the germline V gene. The full variable domain, completed using reference TRBV28 and TRBJ2-3, is DVKVTQSSRYLVKRTGEKVFLECVQDMDHENMFWYRQDPGLGLRLIYFSYDVKMKEKGDIPEGYSVSREKKERFSLILESASTNQTSMYLCASSFGSTYTDTQYFGPGTRLTVL.